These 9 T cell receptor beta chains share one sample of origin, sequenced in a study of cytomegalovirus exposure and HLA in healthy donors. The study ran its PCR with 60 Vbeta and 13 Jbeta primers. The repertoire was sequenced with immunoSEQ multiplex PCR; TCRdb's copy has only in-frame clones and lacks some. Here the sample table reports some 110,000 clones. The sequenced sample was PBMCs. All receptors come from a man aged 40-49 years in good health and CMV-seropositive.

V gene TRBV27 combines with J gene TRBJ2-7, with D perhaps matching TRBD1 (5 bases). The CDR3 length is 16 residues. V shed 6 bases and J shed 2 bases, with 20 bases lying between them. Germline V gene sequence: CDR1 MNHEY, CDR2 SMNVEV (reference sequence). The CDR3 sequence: CASSEIGQASAYEQYF. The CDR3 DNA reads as TGTGCCAGCAGCGAGATAGGACAAGCGTCGGCCTACGAGCAGTACTTC.

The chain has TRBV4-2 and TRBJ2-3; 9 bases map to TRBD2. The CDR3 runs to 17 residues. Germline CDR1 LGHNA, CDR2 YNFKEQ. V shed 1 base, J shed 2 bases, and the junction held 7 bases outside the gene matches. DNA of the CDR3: TGTGCCAGCAGCCAAGGCTTTAGCGGGGGCAACACAGATACGCAGTATTTT. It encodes CASSQGFSGGNTDTQYF.

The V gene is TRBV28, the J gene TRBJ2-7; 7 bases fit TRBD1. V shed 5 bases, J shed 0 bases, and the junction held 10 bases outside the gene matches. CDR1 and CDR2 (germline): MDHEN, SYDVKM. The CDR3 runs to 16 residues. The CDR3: CASSPILGQTSYEQYF. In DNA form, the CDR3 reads TGTGCCAGCAGTCCCATCCTGGGACAGACCTCCTACGAGCAGTACTTC.

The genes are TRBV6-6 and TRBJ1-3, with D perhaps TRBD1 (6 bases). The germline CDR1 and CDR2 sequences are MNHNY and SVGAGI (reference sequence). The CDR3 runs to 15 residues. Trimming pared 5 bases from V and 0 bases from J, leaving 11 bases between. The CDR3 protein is CASSGGVASGNTIYF. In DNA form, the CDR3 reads TGTGCCAGCAGTGGGGGCGTGGCCTCTGGAAACACCATATATTTT.

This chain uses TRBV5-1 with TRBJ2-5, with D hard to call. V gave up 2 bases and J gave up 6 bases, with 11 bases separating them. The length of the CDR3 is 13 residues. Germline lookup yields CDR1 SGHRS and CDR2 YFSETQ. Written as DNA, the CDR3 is TGCGCCAGCAGCTTCGATCTAATACAGACCCAGTACTTC. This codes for CASSFDLIQTQYF.

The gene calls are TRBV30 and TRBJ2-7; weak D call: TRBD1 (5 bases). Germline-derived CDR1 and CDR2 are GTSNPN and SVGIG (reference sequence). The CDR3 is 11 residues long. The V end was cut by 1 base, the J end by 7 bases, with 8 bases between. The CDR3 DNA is TGTGCCTGGAGTGCTCAGGGAGAGCAGTACTTC. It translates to CAWSAQGEQYF. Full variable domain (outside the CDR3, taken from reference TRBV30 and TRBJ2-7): SQTIHQWPATLVQPVGSPLSLECTVEGTSNPNLYWYRQAAGRGLQLLFYSVGIGQISSEVPQNLSASRPQDRQFILSSKKLLLSDSGFYLCAWSAQGEQYFGPGTRLTVT.

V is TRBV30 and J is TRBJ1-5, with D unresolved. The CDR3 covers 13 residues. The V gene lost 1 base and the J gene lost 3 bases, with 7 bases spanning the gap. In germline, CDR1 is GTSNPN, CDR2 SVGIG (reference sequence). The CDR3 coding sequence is TGTGCCTGGAGTGCGCAGAACAATCAGCCCCAGCATTTT. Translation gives CAWSAQNNQPQHF.

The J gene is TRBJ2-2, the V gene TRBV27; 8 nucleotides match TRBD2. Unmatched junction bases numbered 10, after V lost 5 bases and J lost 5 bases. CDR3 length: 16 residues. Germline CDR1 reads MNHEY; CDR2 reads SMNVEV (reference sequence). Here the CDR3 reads CASSPQSGRGTGELFF. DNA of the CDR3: TGTGCCAGCAGTCCCCAATCCGGGAGGGGGACCGGGGAGCTGTTTTTT.

The CDR3 reads CATTAGVGDYGYTF. The CDR3 bases are TGTGCCACCACAGCGGGCGTAGGGGACTATGGCTACACCTTC. The V call is TRBV2, the J call TRBJ1-2, with D possibly TRBD1 on 5 matching bases. The CDR3 is 14 amino acids. V was pared by 10 bases and J by 3 bases, with 18 bases between. Germline assignment: CDR1 SNHLY and CDR2 FYNNEI. Drawing the rest from reference TRBV2 and TRBJ1-2, the complete variable domain is EPEVTQTPSHQVTQMGQEVILRCVPISNHLYFYWYRQILGQKVEFLVSFYNNEISEKSEIFDDQFSVERPDGSNFTLKIRSTKLEDSAMYFCATTAGVGDYGYTFGSGTRLTVV.